This T cell receptor beta chain is from a study of OX40 agonist ivuxolimab in advanced cancers. Whole-study context: Checkpoint inhibitors had been given previously to roughly 40% of patients.

Method: immunoSEQ multiplex PCR; TCRdb's copy keeps in-frame clones and lacks some. The data contain about 71,000 clones, roughly 81% of them singletons. The input for sequencing was CD4+ or CD8+ T cells sorted from blood, taken in a trial of the OX40 agonist ivuxolimab. This receptor was obtained from an adult with an advanced solid tumor such as melanoma, head and neck, liver or kidney cancer.

The CDR3 coding sequence is TGTGCCAGCAGCTTAGTGAGCGGGAGGAGCTCCTACAATGAGCAGTTCTTC. Its translation is CASSLVSGRSSYNEQFF. This chain links TRBV7-9 with TRBJ2-1, with TRBD2 identical over 9 bases. This CDR3 region has 17 residues. Germline V lookup: CDR1 SEHNR, CDR2 FQNEAQ (reference sequence). Trimming took 1 base from V and 0 from J; bases not matched to a gene: 4.